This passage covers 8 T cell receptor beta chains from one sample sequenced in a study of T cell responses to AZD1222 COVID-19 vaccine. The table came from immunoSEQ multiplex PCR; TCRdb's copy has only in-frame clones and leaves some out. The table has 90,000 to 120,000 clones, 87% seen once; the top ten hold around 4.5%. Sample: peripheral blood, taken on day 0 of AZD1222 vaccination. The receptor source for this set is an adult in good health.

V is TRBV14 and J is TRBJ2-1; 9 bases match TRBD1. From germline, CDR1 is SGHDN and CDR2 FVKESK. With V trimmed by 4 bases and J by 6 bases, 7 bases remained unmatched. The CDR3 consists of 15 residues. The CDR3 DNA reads TGTGCCAGCAGCCCCGGGACAGGGTGGGGCAATGAGCAGTTCTTC. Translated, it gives CASSPGTGWGNEQFF. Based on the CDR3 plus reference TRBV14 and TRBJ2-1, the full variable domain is EAGVTQFPSHSVIEKGQTVTLRCDPISGHDNLYWYRRVMGKEIKFLLHFVKESKQDESGMPNNRFLAERTGGTYSTLKVQPAELEDSGVYFCASSPGTGWGNEQFFGPGTRLTVL.

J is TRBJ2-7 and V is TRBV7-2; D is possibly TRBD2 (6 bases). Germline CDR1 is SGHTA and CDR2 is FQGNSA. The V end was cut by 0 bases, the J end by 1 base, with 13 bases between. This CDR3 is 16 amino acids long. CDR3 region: CASSLALSGRSYEQYF. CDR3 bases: TGTGCCAGCAGCTTAGCCCTCTCAGGGAGGTCCTACGAGCAGTACTTC.

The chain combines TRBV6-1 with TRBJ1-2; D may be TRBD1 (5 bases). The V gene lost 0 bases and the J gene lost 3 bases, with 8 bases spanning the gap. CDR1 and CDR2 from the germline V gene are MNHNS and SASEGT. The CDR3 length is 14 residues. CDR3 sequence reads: CASSEATRDYGYTF. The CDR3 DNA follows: TGTGCCAGCAGTGAAGCTACCAGGGACTATGGCTACACCTTC.

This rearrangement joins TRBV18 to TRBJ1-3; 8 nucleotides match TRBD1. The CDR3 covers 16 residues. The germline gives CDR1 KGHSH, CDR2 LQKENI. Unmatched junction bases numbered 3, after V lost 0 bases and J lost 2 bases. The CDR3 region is CASSPPWTGPGNTIYF. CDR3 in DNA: TGTGCCAGCTCACCACCATGGACAGGGCCTGGAAACACCATATATTTT.

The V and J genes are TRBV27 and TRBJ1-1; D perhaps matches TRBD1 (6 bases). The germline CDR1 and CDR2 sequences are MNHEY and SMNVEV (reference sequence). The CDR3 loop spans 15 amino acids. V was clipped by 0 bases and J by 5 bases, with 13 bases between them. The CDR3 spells CASSLSGGIGTEAFF. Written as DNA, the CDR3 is TGTGCCAGCAGTTTATCGGGGGGCATAGGGACTGAAGCTTTCTTT.

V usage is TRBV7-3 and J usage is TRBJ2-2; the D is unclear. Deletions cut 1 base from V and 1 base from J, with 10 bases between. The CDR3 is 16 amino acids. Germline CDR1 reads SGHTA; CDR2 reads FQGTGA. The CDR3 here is CASSLSSRQNTGELFF. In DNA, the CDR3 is TGTGCCAGCAGCTTAAGTAGTCGACAGAACACCGGGGAGCTGTTTTTT. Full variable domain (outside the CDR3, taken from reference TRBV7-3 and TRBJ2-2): GAGVSQTPSNKVTEKGKYVELRCDPISGHTALYWYRQSLGQGPEFLIYFQGTGAADDSGLPNDRFFAVRPEGSVSTLKIQRTERGDSAVYLCASSLSSRQNTGELFFGEGSRLTVL.

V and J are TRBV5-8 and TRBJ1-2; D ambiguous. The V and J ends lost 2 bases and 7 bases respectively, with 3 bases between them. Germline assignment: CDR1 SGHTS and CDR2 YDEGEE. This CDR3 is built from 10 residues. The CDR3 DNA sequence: TGTGCCAGCAGCTTAACTGGCTACACCTTC. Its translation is CASSLTGYTF.

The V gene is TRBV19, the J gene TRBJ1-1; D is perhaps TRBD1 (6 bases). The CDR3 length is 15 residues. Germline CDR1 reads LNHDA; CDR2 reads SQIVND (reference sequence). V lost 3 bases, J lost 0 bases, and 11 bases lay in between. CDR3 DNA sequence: TGTGCCAGTAGTATTTACGGGGGCATGAACACTGAAGCTTTCTTT. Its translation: CASSIYGGMNTEAFF.